The 24 T cell receptor beta chains reported below all come from one sample, sequenced in a study of shared clonotypes between healthy human individuals. TCRdb keeps only in-frame clones here, not all; method: immunoSEQ multiplex PCR. Counted here are a few million clones, roughly 95% occurring once; the ten biggest clones make up 0.1% to 0.15%. The specimen sequenced was naive CD4+ T cells sorted from blood. Subset defined: CD45RA+ positively selected. The receptors stem from a man aged 18-30 years in good health.

V usage is TRBV2 and J usage is TRBJ1-5, with TRBD1 matching over 7 bases. Germline V gives CDR1 SNHLY, CDR2 FYNNEI. The CDR3 has 15 residues. The trim removed 4 bases at V and 6 bases at J, leaving 9 bases unmatched. The CDR3 nucleotides read TGTGCCAGCAGTGGAGGGAGGACAGGTGGTCAGCCCCAGCATTTT. This gives the protein CASSGGRTGGQPQHF.

The chain uses TRBV6-5 and TRBJ1-6, with 10 bases fitting TRBD1. Germline V gene data show CDR1 as MNHEY and CDR2 as SVGAGI. The CDR3 loop spans 14 amino acids. The J segment lost 9 bases and the V segment lost 6 bases, leaving 5 bases of the junction unmatched. The CDR3 sequence is CASSSTGGGSPLHF. The DNA of the CDR3 is TGTGCCAGCAGCTCGACAGGGGGCGGTTCACCCCTCCACTTT.

This chain joins TRBV5-1 and TRBJ2-1; the D gene is possibly TRBD2 (6 bases). The V end was cut by 1 base, the J end by 7 bases, with 15 bases between. Germline V lookup: CDR1 SGHRS, CDR2 YFSETQ. This CDR3 is 15 amino acids long. The CDR3 DNA is TGCGCCAGCAGCTTGAAAACGGGAGTGTGGAATGAGCAGTTCTTC. This gives the protein CASSLKTGVWNEQFF.

This clone has only a few counts. Other DNA sequences within the sample encode an identical CDR3. The chain links TRBV7-2 to TRBJ1-6; D gene ambiguous. Trimming took 1 base from V and 5 from J, leaving 6 bases between them. Germline loops: CDR1 SGHTA, CDR2 FQGNSA. This CDR3 is built from 14 residues. The CDR3 DNA reads as TGTGCCAGCAGCTTAGGGCAGAATAATTCACCCCTCCACTTT. It encodes CASSLGQNNSPLHF.

This chain uses TRBV7-9 with TRBJ2-2; D call uncertain. Germline CDR1 and CDR2: SEHNR and FQNEAQ (reference sequence). CDR3 length: 13 residues. V was pared by 0 bases and J by 6 bases, with 5 bases between. The CDR3 protein is CASSLATPGELFF. CDR3 in DNA: TGTGCCAGCAGCTTAGCGACACCCGGGGAGCTGTTTTTT.

This clone was seen more than once but under ten times. The chain couples TRBV30 to TRBJ2-3; D is unclear. The CDR3 consists of 13 residues. The V and J ends lost 8 bases and 2 bases respectively, with 14 bases between them. Germline lookup yields CDR1 GTSNPN and CDR2 SVGIG (reference sequence). The CDR3 spells CAGSGRITDTQYF. CDR3 nucleotides: TGTGCCGGTTCCGGACGGATCACAGATACGCAGTATTTT.

The chain links TRBV27 to TRBJ1-6; D not resolved. V was shortened by 3 bases and J by 5 bases, with 5 bases between the two germline ends. There are 13 residues in the CDR3. Germline V gene data show CDR1 as MNHEY and CDR2 as SMNVEV (reference sequence). CDR3 bases: TGTGCCAGCAGTTTTCAGAATAATTCACCCCTCCACTTT. Translating it yields CASSFQNNSPLHF.

The gene calls are TRBV29-1 and TRBJ2-7; 12 bases are a match to TRBD2. Germline CDR1 and CDR2: SQVTM and ANQGSEA. Losses at the gene ends were 4 bases for V and 2 bases for J; bases not matched to a gene: 6. The CDR3 is 15 amino acids. The CDR3 here is CSVGLAGGPPYEQYF. The CDR3 DNA reads TGCAGCGTTGGTCTAGCGGGGGGGCCCCCCTACGAGCAGTACTTC.

This rearrangement joins TRBV2 to TRBJ2-2; D is unclear. Germline values: CDR1 SNHLY, CDR2 FYNNEI. The CDR3 loop spans 12 amino acids. The V gene lost 4 bases and the J gene lost 7 bases, with 7 bases spanning the gap. In nucleotides, the CDR3 is TGTGCCAGCAGTGGGAGAGGCGGGGAGCTGTTTTTT. This encodes CASSGRGGELFF.

In DNA, the CDR3 is TGTGCCAGCAGCCCCAGGTCAGGAGGAGATACGCAGTATTTT. It yields the protein CASSPRSGGDTQYF. The rearrangement uses TRBV11-2 and TRBJ2-3; a weak D match, TRBD2 (5 bases). V was pared by 5 bases and J by 5 bases, with 14 bases between. This CDR3 has 14 residues. Looked up from germline, CDR1 is SGHAT and CDR2 is FQNNGV.

The gene calls are TRBV28 and TRBJ2-7; D unclear. The CDR3 has 11 amino acids. Germline V gene data show CDR1 as MDHEN and CDR2 as SYDVKM. Trimming removed 5 bases from V and 6 bases from J, with 8 bases in between. CDR3 region: CASSRYGEQYF. CDR3 coding DNA: TGTGCCAGCAGTCGGTACGGCGAGCAGTACTTC.

The chain has TRBV14 and TRBJ1-2; possible D gene TRBD1, 6 bases. The V end lost 0 bases, the J end lost 5 bases, and 19 bases lay between the germline ends. CDR3 length: 17 residues. Germline CDR1 is SGHDN and CDR2 is FVKESK. In DNA, the CDR3 is TGTGCCAGCAGCCAAGATGGACAGATAGTGAGTCGGTATGGCTACACCTTC. Translation: CASSQDGQIVSRYGYTF.

V and J are TRBV7-9 and TRBJ1-6; TRBD1 matches 7 bases. The germline V gene has CDR1 SEHNR and CDR2 FQNEAQ (reference sequence). The CDR3 has 16 amino acids. Unmatched junction bases numbered 9, after V lost 3 bases and J lost 7 bases. The CDR3 nucleotides read TGTGCCAGCAGCTTCTCCGGGACAGCTGAGAATTCACCCCTCCACTTT. Protein: CASSFSGTAENSPLHF.

The chain joins TRBV29-1 to TRBJ1-2; TRBD1 agrees at 8 bases. The V gene's germline CDR1 is SQVTM and CDR2 ANQGSEA. This CDR3 is built from 12 residues. V shed 5 bases, J shed 7 bases, and the junction held 6 bases outside the gene matches. CDR3 nucleotides: TGCAGCGTTCGAGGGGACAGGTTTGGCTACACCTTC. It yields the protein CSVRGDRFGYTF. Full variable domain (rest looked up from reference TRBV29-1 and TRBJ1-2): SAVISQKPSRDICQRGTSLTIQCQVDSQVTMMFWYRQQPGQSLTLIATANQGSEATYESGFVIDKFPISRPNLTFSTLTVSNMSPEDSSIYLCSVRGDRFGYTFGSGTRLTVV.

The V gene is TRBV4-3, the J gene TRBJ2-3, with 11 bases lining up with TRBD2. CDR3 length: 19 amino acids. J lost 6 bases, V lost 0 bases, and 14 bases had no gene match. Germline V gene sequence: CDR1 LGHNA, CDR2 YSLEER. CDR3 DNA: TGCGCCAGCAGCCAAGATCTTCCAAGACTAGCGGGATCCGGTGATACGCAGTATTTT. Translated, it gives CASSQDLPRLAGSGDTQYF.

This clone was observed once. The rearrangement links TRBV5-4 to TRBJ1-1, with unresolved D. The V and J ends lost 0 bases and 13 bases respectively, with 19 bases between them. Germline assignment: CDR1 SGHNT and CDR2 YYREEE (reference sequence). CDR3 length: 14 amino acids. The CDR3 reads CASSLAILEKSGFF. The CDR3 DNA reads TGTGCCAGCAGCTTGGCAATCTTGGAGAAGTCGGGTTTCTTT.

This rearrangement joins TRBV5-6 to TRBJ1-4; no definite D call. The CDR3 length is 14 residues. V was trimmed by 3 bases and J by 2 bases, leaving 8 bases between them. The germline CDR1 and CDR2 sequences are SGHDT and YYEEEE. CDR3 sequence (DNA): TGTGCCAGCAGCTACATAGGCACTAATGAAAAACTGTTTTTT. This translates into CASSYIGTNEKLFF.

This clone was observed a single time. The chain links TRBV7-2 to TRBJ2-3; 12 bases are shared with TRBD2. CDR1 is SGHTA, CDR2 FQGNSA, per germline. The CDR3 has 16 amino acids. V trimming: 4 bases; J trimming: 5 bases; junction bases outside the gene matches: 7. The CDR3 protein is CASSSRLAGARDTQYF. CDR3 coding DNA: TGTGCCAGCAGCTCTAGACTAGCGGGGGCCCGAGATACGCAGTATTTT.

This clone was picked up one time. The V gene is TRBV21-1, the J gene TRBJ2-7; the table's D gene call, TRBD2, was not cross checked with the DNA. TRBV21-1 is annotated as a pseudogene. The CDR3 covers 13 residues. This chain's CDR3 is CASARGLAGRGYF. In DNA form, the CDR3 reads TGTGCCAGCGCCCGGGGACTAGCGGGGAGAGGGTACTTC.

The chain carries TRBV5-4 and TRBJ2-5, with 9 bases fitting TRBD1. After removal of 5 bases from V and 3 bases from J, the junction contained 2 bases not matched to a gene. Germline CDR1 SGHNT, CDR2 YYREEE (reference sequence). The CDR3 contains 13 residues. Written as DNA, the CDR3 is TGTGCCAGCAGACAGGGGGCTGAAGAGACCCAGTACTTC. Its protein is CASRQGAEETQYF. Full variable domain (rest looked up from reference TRBV5-4 and TRBJ2-5): ETGVTQSPTHLIKTRGQQVTLRCSSQSGHNTVSWYQQALGQGPQFIFQYYREEENGRGNFPPRFSGLQFPNYSSELNVNALELDDSALYLCASRQGAEETQYFGPGTRLLVL.

J is TRBJ1-4 and V is TRBV18, with D unresolved. This CDR3 is 13 amino acids long. The germline CDR1 and CDR2 sequences are KGHSH and LQKENI. V lost 2 bases and J lost 8, with 9 bases in between. The DNA for the CDR3 is TGTGCCAGCTCACCAAACGAGGGAGAAAAACTGTTTTTT. Translated, it gives CASSPNEGEKLFF.

The chain's CDR3 is CATREGKNIQYF. CDR3 DNA: TGTGCCACCCGGGAGGGGAAAAACATTCAGTACTTC. The V gene is TRBV28, the J gene TRBJ2-4; 8 nucleotides line up with TRBD2. This CDR3 is 12 amino acids long. The germline CDR1 and CDR2 sequences are MDHEN and SYDVKM. V lost 10 bases to trimming and J lost 4 bases; unmatched junction nucleotides: 3.

V usage is TRBV28 and J usage is TRBJ1-6; possible D gene TRBD1, 6 bases. Trimming removed 5 bases at V and 10 bases at J, with 15 bases between. The CDR3 is 14 amino acids. The germline V gene encodes CDR1 MDHEN and CDR2 SYDVKM. CDR3 sequence reads: CASSVTGGESPLHF. The CDR3 DNA follows: TGTGCCAGCAGTGTGACAGGAGGAGAATCACCCCTCCACTTT.

The V and J genes are TRBV5-1 and TRBJ2-5; 8 nucleotides align to TRBD2. The junction had 10 bases not matched to a gene; V was cut back by 4 bases and J by 5 bases. CDR1 and CDR2 from the germline V gene are SGHRS and YFSETQ. This CDR3 is 15 amino acids long. The CDR3 coding sequence is TGCGCCAGCAGCCGGGAACAGCGGGAGTCCGAGACCCAGTACTTC. It yields the protein CASSREQRESETQYF.